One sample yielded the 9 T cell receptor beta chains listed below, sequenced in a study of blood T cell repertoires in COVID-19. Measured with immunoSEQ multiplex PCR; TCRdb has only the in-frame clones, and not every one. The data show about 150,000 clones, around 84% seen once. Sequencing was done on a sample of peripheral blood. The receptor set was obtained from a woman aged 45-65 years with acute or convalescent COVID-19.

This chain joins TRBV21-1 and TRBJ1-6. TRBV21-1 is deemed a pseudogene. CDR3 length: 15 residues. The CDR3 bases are TGTGCCAGCACAACGGGTAGCTCCTATAATTCACCCCTCCACTTT. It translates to CASTTGSSYNSPLHF.

As DNA, the CDR3 is TGCGCCAGCAGCCTGACAGGGTGGGGCACTGAAGCTTTCTTT. It translates to CASSLTGWGTEAFF. J is TRBJ1-1 and V is TRBV5-1; 7 bases fit TRBD1. V was clipped by 4 bases and J by 4 bases; unmatched bases: 7. The CDR3 is made up of 14 amino acids. Germline V gene lookup returns CDR1 SGHRS and CDR2 YFSETQ.

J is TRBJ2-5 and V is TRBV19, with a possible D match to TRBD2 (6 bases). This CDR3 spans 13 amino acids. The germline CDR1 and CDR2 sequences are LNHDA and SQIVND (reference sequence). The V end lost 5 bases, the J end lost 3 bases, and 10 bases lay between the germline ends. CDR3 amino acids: CASSSGGEETQYF. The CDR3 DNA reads TGTGCCAGTAGTTCAGGCGGGGAAGAGACCCAGTACTTC.

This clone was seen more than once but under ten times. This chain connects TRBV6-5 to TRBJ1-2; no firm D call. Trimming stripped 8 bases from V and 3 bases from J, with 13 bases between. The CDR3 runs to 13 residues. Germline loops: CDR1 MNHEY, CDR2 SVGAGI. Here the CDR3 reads CASSYMRDYGYTF. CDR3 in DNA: TGTGCCAGCTCTTATATGAGAGACTATGGCTACACCTTC.

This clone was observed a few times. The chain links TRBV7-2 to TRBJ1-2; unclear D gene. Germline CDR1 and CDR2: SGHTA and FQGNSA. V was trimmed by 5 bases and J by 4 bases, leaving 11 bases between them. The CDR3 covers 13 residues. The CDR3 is CASSPRNPYGYTF. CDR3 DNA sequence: TGTGCCAGCAGCCCCAGGAACCCCTATGGCTACACCTTC.

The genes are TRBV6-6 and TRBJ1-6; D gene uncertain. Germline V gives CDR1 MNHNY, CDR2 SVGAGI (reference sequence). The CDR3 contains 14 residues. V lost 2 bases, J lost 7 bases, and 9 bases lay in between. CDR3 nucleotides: TGTGCCAGCAGTTACCAAACCAGAAATTCACCCCTCCACTTT. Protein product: CASSYQTRNSPLHF.

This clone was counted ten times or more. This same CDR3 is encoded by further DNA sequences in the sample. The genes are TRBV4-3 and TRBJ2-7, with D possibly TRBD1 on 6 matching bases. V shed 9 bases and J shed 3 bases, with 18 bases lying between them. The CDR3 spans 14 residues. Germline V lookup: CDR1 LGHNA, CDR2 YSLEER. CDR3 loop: CASSKGQGRYEQYF. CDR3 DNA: TGCGCCAGTTCTAAAGGTCAGGGGCGCTACGAGCAGTACTTC.

The CDR3 loop is CASRRDRDYSNQPQHF. The CDR3 region has the DNA TGTGCCAGCCGCCGGGACAGGGACTATAGCAATCAGCCCCAGCATTTT. The V gene is TRBV21-1, the J gene TRBJ1-5; the table's D call, TRBD1, was not checked against the DNA. TRBV21-1 counts as a pseudogene. This CDR3 spans 16 amino acids.

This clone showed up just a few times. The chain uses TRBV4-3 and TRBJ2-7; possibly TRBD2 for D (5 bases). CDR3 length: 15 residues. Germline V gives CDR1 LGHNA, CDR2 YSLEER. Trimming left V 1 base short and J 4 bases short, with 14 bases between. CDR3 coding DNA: TGCGCCAGCAGCCAAGTTTCGACGGGATTTTACGAGCAGTACTTC. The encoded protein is CASSQVSTGFYEQYF.